A single sample gave rise to the 23 T cell receptor beta chains below, sequenced in a study of T cell repertoires in cytomegalovirus infection. TCRdb called the reads again in MiXCR, with one record for every CDR3 protein. The sample lists about 890,000 distinct CDR3 sequences, 31% occurring once. The antigens these receptors bind are not known. Here the sequenced sample was cultured CD8+ T cells from PBMCs, taken from culture after CMV antigen stimulation. All receptors derive from a human donor in good health (CMV status not recorded). Some clones in this sample may be carry-over from other donors' samples.

This clonotype was seen a few times. The CDR3 is CATDGGTNTGELFF. The CDR3 DNA follows: TGCGCCACCGACGGGGGGACCAACACCGGGGAGCTGTTTTTT. The genes are TRBV10-2 and TRBJ2-2, with 7 bases aligning to TRBD2. Germline CDR1 and CDR2: WSHSY and SAAADI. V was clipped by 10 bases and J by 2 bases; unmatched bases: 7. The CDR3 totals 14 residues.

This clonotype has only a few counts. The chain joins TRBV19 to TRBJ1-2; TRBD1 aligns across 7 bases. Germline CDR1 and CDR2: LNHDA and SQIVND (reference sequence). This CDR3 comprises 14 residues. J gave up 0 bases and V 6 bases, and 4 bases lay outside the gene matches. In DNA form, the CDR3 reads TGTGCCAGTAGCGACAGGGAAGCTAACTATGGCTACACCTTC. It codes for CASSDREANYGYTF.

In this sample, this clonotype turned up a few times. The CDR3 sequence: CASSSLVDHVTKNIQYF. CDR3 coding DNA: TGTGCCAGCAGTTCCCTGGTTGACCATGTTACCAAAAACATTCAGTACTTC. The chain has TRBV28 and TRBJ2-4; D is uncertain. Germline CDR1 MDHEN, CDR2 SYDVKM. Deletions cut 4 bases from V and 2 bases from J, with 18 bases between. The CDR3 loop spans 17 amino acids.

For this clonotype: This may arise from a read error, as a much more abundant clone is one base away. The chain employs TRBV7-2 and TRBJ2-1; D uncertain. The CDR3 covers 13 residues. Germline assignment: CDR1 SGHTA and CDR2 FQGNSA. V lost 10 bases and J lost 0, with 10 bases in between. The CDR3 loop is CANSRSSYNEQFF. In DNA, the CDR3 is TGTGCCAACTCAAGGAGCTCCTACAATGAGCAGTTCTTC.

This clonotype was recorded many times. The chain recombines TRBV4-1 with TRBJ2-3; D ambiguous. The CDR3 contains 12 residues. V was pared by 3 bases and J by 2 bases, with 3 bases between. Germline CDR1 MGHRA, CDR2 YSYEKL. The chain's CDR3 is CASSQYTDTQYF. Here the CDR3 DNA reads TGCGCCAGCAGCCAGTACACAGATACGCAGTATTTT.

This clonotype has a handful of counts. The rearrangement uses TRBV6-5 and TRBJ2-1, with 7 nucleotides matching TRBD2. This CDR3 is 18 amino acids long. Germline V gene lookup returns CDR1 MNHEY and CDR2 SVGAGI. V gave up 5 bases and J gave up 7 bases; unmatched junction bases: 20. The CDR3 region is CASSKPNPGTTRGNEQFF. In DNA, the CDR3 is TGTGCCAGCAGTAAGCCGAATCCCGGGACTACAAGAGGGAATGAGCAGTTCTTC.

The chain carries TRBV4-1 and TRBJ2-7; D is possibly TRBD1 or TRBD2 (5 bases each). The CDR3 covers 14 residues. Trimming stripped 11 bases from V and 0 bases from J, with 17 bases between. Per the germline V gene, CDR1 is MGHRA and CDR2 is YSYEKL. In nucleotides, the CDR3 is TGCGCCGGGGGAAGGCCAGGTAGCTCCTACGAGCAGTACGTC. Translated, it gives CAGGRPGSSYEQYV.

This clonotype was counted between two and nine times. The rearrangement uses TRBV27 and TRBJ2-2; 14 bases fit TRBD2. The V gene end was trimmed by 7 bases and the J gene end by 7 bases; junction bases not matched to a gene: 14. Germline CDR1 MNHEY, CDR2 SMNVEV (reference sequence). There are 18 residues in the CDR3. The CDR3 loop reads CASTQPRLAGGPGGELFF. CDR3 bases: TGTGCCAGCACCCAACCCCGACTAGCGGGGGGGCCGGGCGGGGAGCTGTTTTTT.

The rearrangement links TRBV28 to TRBJ1-1; D not certain. V was shortened by 6 bases and J by 1 base, with 12 bases between the two germline ends. The CDR3 length is 14 residues. Germline V lookup: CDR1 MDHEN, CDR2 SYDVKM. CDR3 sequence reads: CASSPSVSNTEAFF. The CDR3 DNA reads TGTGCCAGCAGCCCCTCTGTGTCGAACACTGAAGCTTTCTTT.

This chain connects TRBV27 to TRBJ2-1, with TRBD2 as a possible D gene (6 bases). CDR1 is MNHEY, CDR2 SMNVEV, per germline (reference sequence). The CDR3 is 13 amino acids. V was cut by 2 bases and J by 10 bases, with 12 bases left in between. CDR3 DNA: TGTGCCAGCAGTTTAAGCGGGCTGTTGGAGCAGTTCTTC. Amino acids: CASSLSGLLEQFF.

V usage is TRBV7-9 and J usage is TRBJ1-4, with D possibly being TRBD1 (5 bases). V dropped 3 bases and J dropped 0 bases, with 14 bases sitting between them. The CDR3 extends over 17 amino acids. CDR1 is SEHNR, CDR2 FQNEAQ, per germline (reference sequence). The CDR3 sequence: CASSFSGRGATNEKLFF. CDR3 sequence (DNA): TGTGCCAGCAGCTTTTCAGGCCGAGGGGCAACTAATGAAAAACTGTTTTTT.

This CDR3 is CSARRGSSYEQYV. As DNA, the CDR3 is TGCAGTGCTAGGCGGGGAAGCTCCTACGAGCAGTACGTC. This chain links TRBV20-1 with TRBJ2-7, with D tentatively TRBD2 (6 bases). This CDR3 has 13 amino acids. V was shortened by 3 bases and J by 0 bases, with 9 bases between the two germline ends. CDR1 and CDR2 (germline): DFQATT, SNEGSKA (reference sequence).

The V call is TRBV13, the J call TRBJ2-5; 12 positions agree with TRBD1. The CDR3 is made up of 17 amino acids. After removal of 5 bases from V and 5 bases from J, the junction contained 12 bases not matched to a gene. CDR1 and CDR2 (germline): PRHDT, FYEKMQ (reference sequence). This CDR3 reads CASSPRDRGLLRETQYF. The CDR3 DNA sequence: TGTGCCAGCAGCCCCCGGGACAGGGGGCTTCTTAGGGAGACCCAGTACTTC.

This chain connects TRBV19 to TRBJ1-5; tentatively, D is TRBD1 (6 bases). Germline loops: CDR1 LNHDA, CDR2 SQIVND (reference sequence). The CDR3 has 15 amino acids. The V end lost 10 bases, the J end lost 5 bases, and 21 bases lay between the germline ends. CDR3 loop: CATRLEDSAYQPQHF. The CDR3 DNA is TGTGCCACCCGCTTGGAGGACAGCGCCTATCAGCCCCAGCATTTT.

In its sample, this clonotype was seen many times. The CDR3 coding sequence is TGTGCCAGCAGCCCCGGGGCTCGGGGGAGCTCCTACAATGAGCAGTTCTTC. Residues: CASSPGARGSSYNEQFF. The J gene is TRBJ2-1, the V gene TRBV7-2, with D possibly being TRBD2 (6 bases). Between the trimmed V and J ends, which lost 5 bases and 0 bases, there was a span of 17 bases. This CDR3 is 17 amino acids long. Germline CDR1 SGHTA, CDR2 FQGNSA.

This clonotype was picked up many times. The CDR3 bases are TGTGCCAGCAGCCGTCCAGGGACTAGCGGGGTGGAGGGGCAGTATTTT. Its translation is CASSRPGTSGVEGQYF. V usage is TRBV7-2 and J usage is TRBJ2-3; TRBD2 agrees at 13 bases. Trimming took 5 bases from V and 11 from J; bases not matched to a gene: 13. Germline-derived CDR1 and CDR2 are SGHTA and FQGNSA. This CDR3 comprises 16 residues.

This clonotype has just a few counts. The chain couples TRBV19 to TRBJ1-2; D is unclear. In germline, CDR1 is LNHDA, CDR2 SQIVND (reference sequence). Trimming pared 2 bases from V and 6 bases from J, leaving 19 bases between. This CDR3 contains 16 residues. CDR3 residues: CASSISQAGLRNGYTF. The CDR3 DNA reads as TGTGCCAGTAGTATATCTCAGGCAGGCTTACGAAATGGCTACACCTTC.

The chain employs TRBV12-3 or TRBV12-4 and TRBJ1-2, with D uncertain. V gave up 2 bases and J gave up 2 bases, with 12 bases separating them. The CDR3 is 15 residues long. DNA of the CDR3: TGTGCCAGCAGTTTACTATTAGGGTCGAACTATGGCTACACCTTC. This sequence encodes CASSLLLGSNYGYTF.

This clonotype was counted at least ten times. The chain combines TRBV7-2 with TRBJ1-2; D is ambiguous. Germline V gene lookup returns CDR1 SGHTA and CDR2 FQGNSA. V lost 4 bases, J lost 3 bases, and 15 bases lay in between. The CDR3 has 15 amino acids. CDR3: CASSSQVAVHYGYTF. The DNA for the CDR3 is TGTGCCAGCAGCTCCCAAGTGGCCGTCCACTATGGCTACACCTTC.

This chain links TRBV6-6 with TRBJ1-1; D not certain. The CDR3 has 13 residues. From germline, CDR1 is MNHNY and CDR2 SVGAGI (reference sequence). The V and J ends lost 2 bases and 10 bases respectively, with 14 bases between them. CDR3 loop: CASSYGPSLGAFF. CDR3 nucleotide sequence: TGTGCCAGCAGTTACGGACCATCTCTTGGAGCTTTCTTT.

The chain is built from TRBV15 and TRBJ1-3; D is undetermined. The CDR3 sequence is 15 residues long. Trimming stripped 5 bases from V and 3 bases from J, with 14 bases between. Germline CDR1 and CDR2: LNHNV and YYDKDF (reference sequence). The CDR3 coding sequence is TGTGCCACCAGCCGAAGGAATGTAGTTGGAAACACCATATATTTT. Translated: CATSRRNVVGNTIYF.

This clonotype turned up a few times. One junction end disagrees with the germline gene, perhaps due to a read error. This chain links TRBV6-1 with TRBJ2-1; 8 bases align to TRBD1. CDR3 length equals 17 residues. Germline V CDR1 and CDR2: MNHNS, SASEGT. CDR3 coding DNA: TGTGCCAGCACTGAACTATGGACAGGGAGCTCCTACAATGAGCAGTTCTTC. Its protein product is CASTELWTGSSYNEQFF.

There are a few counts of this clonotype. The chain is built from TRBV28 and TRBJ2-1, with D perhaps matching TRBD2 (5 bases). CDR1 and CDR2 (germline): MDHEN, SYDVKM. The CDR3 is made up of 16 amino acids. The germline V and J ends were trimmed by 4 bases and 0 bases, with 13 bases remaining between them. The CDR3 DNA reads as TGTGCCAGCAGTTCCCCGAGGGAGAGCTCCTACAATGAGCAGTTCTTC. It is translated as CASSSPRESSYNEQFF.